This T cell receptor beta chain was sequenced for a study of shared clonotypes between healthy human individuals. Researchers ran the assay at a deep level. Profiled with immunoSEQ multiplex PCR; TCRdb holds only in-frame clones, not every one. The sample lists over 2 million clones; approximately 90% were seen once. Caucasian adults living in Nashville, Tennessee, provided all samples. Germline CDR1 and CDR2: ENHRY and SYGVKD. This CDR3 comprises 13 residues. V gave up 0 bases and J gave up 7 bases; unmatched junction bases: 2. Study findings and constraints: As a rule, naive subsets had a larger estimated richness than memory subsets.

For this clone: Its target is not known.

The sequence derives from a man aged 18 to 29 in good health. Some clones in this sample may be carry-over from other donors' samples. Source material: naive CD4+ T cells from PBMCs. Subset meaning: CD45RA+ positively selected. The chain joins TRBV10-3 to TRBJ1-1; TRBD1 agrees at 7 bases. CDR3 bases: TGTGCCATCAGTGAGTCACAGGGGCTTGAAGCTTTCTTT. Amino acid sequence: CAISESQGLEAFF.